This is a list of T cell receptor beta chains from one sample in a study of PD-1 blockade in mismatch repair-deficient tumors. Sequenced by immunoSEQ multiplex PCR; TCRdb stores in-frame clones only, minus some. The sample contains some 120,000 clones, around 87% of which appear only once. Specimen: peripheral blood, collected 44 weeks after starting pembrolizumab. These receptors were collected from an adult with mismatch repair-deficient cancer. Each CDR3 is given with its conserved first and last residue. The order of the fields is D gene, V gene, J gene, CDR3 protein. D genes are given only for firm matches.

d_call: NA; v_call: TRBV30; j_call: TRBJ2-7; cdr3_aa: CAWNYEGTYEQYF
d_call: NA; v_call: TRBV11-2; j_call: TRBJ2-1; cdr3_aa: CASSLRRSSYNEQFF
d_call: TRBD2; v_call: TRBV30; j_call: TRBJ2-3; cdr3_aa: CAWSGLAGVLDTDTQYF
d_call: NA; v_call: TRBV5-4; j_call: TRBJ2-7; cdr3_aa: CASSTGVEDEQYF
d_call: NA; v_call: TRBV11-2; j_call: TRBJ2-2; cdr3_aa: CASSFRTAGELFF
d_call: NA; v_call: TRBV2; j_call: TRBJ1-1; cdr3_aa: CASSAYTEAFF
d_call: NA; v_call: TRBV27; j_call: TRBJ2-1; cdr3_aa: CASSSDSSYNEQFF
d_call: NA; v_call: TRBV6-1; j_call: TRBJ1-2; cdr3_aa: CASSPQGPYGYTF
d_call: TRBD2; v_call: TRBV2; j_call: TRBJ2-7; cdr3_aa: CASSEWASGTYEQYF
d_call: NA; v_call: TRBV9; j_call: TRBJ2-7; cdr3_aa: CASSVGDLRSSYEQYF
d_call: TRBD1; v_call: TRBV5-4; j_call: TRBJ2-7; cdr3_aa: CASSSGQGSYEQYF
d_call: NA; v_call: TRBV11-2; j_call: TRBJ1-1; cdr3_aa: CASSGLRNTEAFF
d_call: TRBD2; v_call: TRBV7-2; j_call: TRBJ2-2; cdr3_aa: CASSLVGLAGKTGELFF
d_call: NA; v_call: TRBV29-1; j_call: TRBJ1-2; cdr3_aa: CSVPDISLGYTF
d_call: NA; v_call: TRBV11-2; j_call: TRBJ2-5; cdr3_aa: CASSLGVRFWEETQYF
d_call: NA; v_call: TRBV10-3; j_call: TRBJ2-3; cdr3_aa: CAISETWSPGASTDTQYF
d_call: NA; v_call: TRBV9; j_call: TRBJ1-3; cdr3_aa: CASSVEGKVGNTIYF
d_call: TRBD2; v_call: TRBV6-6; j_call: TRBJ2-5; cdr3_aa: CASSLAGLEETQYF
d_call: NA; v_call: TRBV21-1; j_call: TRBJ1-4; cdr3_aa: CASSNRATGENEKLFF
d_call: TRBD2; v_call: TRBV28; j_call: TRBJ2-1; cdr3_aa: CASSGLADTSYNEQFF
d_call: TRBD1; v_call: TRBV30; j_call: TRBJ1-1; cdr3_aa: CAWSSTGTGGNTEAFF
d_call: NA; v_call: TRBV5-8; j_call: TRBJ2-5; cdr3_aa: CASSPRVWETQYF
d_call: TRBD1; v_call: TRBV5-1; j_call: TRBJ1-2; cdr3_aa: CASSNTIQGTYGYTF
d_call: NA; v_call: TRBV11-3; j_call: TRBJ2-5; cdr3_aa: CASSSPYGTQYF
d_call: TRBD2; v_call: TRBV5-4; j_call: TRBJ2-3; cdr3_aa: CASSSSPGTSGKTSTDTQYF
d_call: NA; v_call: TRBV6-5; j_call: TRBJ1-1; cdr3_aa: CASRTFGEAELAFF
d_call: NA; v_call: TRBV19; j_call: TRBJ2-3; cdr3_aa: CASSTMAGSGDTQYF
d_call: TRBD1; v_call: TRBV6-5; j_call: TRBJ1-4; cdr3_aa: CAGKDRDNEKLFF